Listed below are T cell receptor beta chains from one sample, sequenced in a study of Graves' ophthalmopathy and Graves' hyperthyroidism. TCRdb analysed the multiplex PCR reads with MiXCR anew, one entry per CDR3 protein. The repertoire holds 500,000 to 600,000 distinct CDR3 sequences, with under 45% as singletons. Input material: peripheral blood or thyroid tissue (not recorded which). These receptors came from an adult man with Graves' hyperthyroidism. CDR3s include the opening cysteine and the closing phenylalanine or tryptophan. D genes are given only for firm matches. A row's size may be missing; if present it is once, few, many or a size class.

cdr3_nt cdr3_aa j_call v_call d_call clone_size
TGTGCCAGCAGCTTAGCTGGGGGGGTCAGCGGGGGTGAAGCTTTCTTT CASSLAGGVSGGEAFF TRBJ1-1 TRBV7-6 - -
TGTGCCAGCAGCTTAGACGGGAGGACCTCCCTCCACTTT CASSLDGRTSLHF TRBJ1-6 TRBV7-2 - -
TGTGCCAGCAGCGACAGGCTCTACGAGCAGTACTTC CASSDRLYEQYF TRBJ2-7 TRBV3-1 - -
TGTGCCAGCAGCTCTCTAGCGGGGGATAACACCGGGGAGCTGTTTTTT CASSSLAGDNTGELFF TRBJ2-2 TRBV7-6 TRBD2 few
TGTGCCACCAGTGATTTGAGTGAACAGGGTGGCTACACCTTC CATSDLSEQGGYTF TRBJ1-2 TRBV24-1 - many
TGTGCCAGCAGCCCCCGGGACAGGGCCTCTGAAGCTTTCTTT CASSPRDRASEAFF TRBJ1-1 TRBV7-9 TRBD1 -
TGCAGCGTTGAAGGTCTCGGGACTAGCGGGAGTCTCCCAGATACGCAGTATTTT CSVEGLGTSGSLPDTQYF TRBJ2-3 TRBV29-1 TRBD2 -
TGTGCCAGCAGCTCTGAGCGGGTAGGAGGAGTGCTGTACTTC CASSSERVGGVLYF TRBJ2-7 TRBV7-9 - -
TGCAGCGTGACAGGGGGGGGGACTGAAGCTTTCTTT CSVTGGGTEAFF TRBJ1-1 TRBV29-1 TRBD1 many
TGTGCCAGTAAGGAGGGCAACTATAATTCACCCCTCCACTTT CASKEGNYNSPLHF TRBJ1-6 TRBV19 - -
TGCGCCAGCCGAACGTACGAAGGGGAGCAGTACTTC CASRTYEGEQYF TRBJ2-7 TRBV5-1 - -
TGTGCCACCAGCAGAGTTGGTAGTCTCTACGAGCAGTACTTC CATSRVGSLYEQYF TRBJ2-7 TRBV15 - many
TGTGCCAGCAGAAGCCCTATAACAGGACAGGGAGGGCTAAACACTGAAGCTTTCTTT CASRSPITGQGGLNTEAFF TRBJ1-1 TRBV25-1 TRBD1 -
TGTGCCAGCAGCCATAAAGGGGGGACTGAAGCTTTCTTT CASSHKGGTEAFF TRBJ1-1 TRBV7-3 - many
TGCGCCAGTCAACGGGACAGGGGTTCTGGCTACACCTTC CASQRDRGSGYTF TRBJ1-2 TRBV10-1 TRBD1 many
TGCAGACCACTAAGCGGGGGGGGCACAGATACGCAGTATTTT CRPLSGGGTDTQYF TRBJ2-3 TRBV20-1 TRBD2 -
TGCGCCAGCAGCTTTGAAGGTCCCTATGATAGCTACACCTTC CASSFEGPYDSYTF TRBJ1-2 TRBV5-1 - -
TGTGCCAGCAGCCGAAGGTCGGAGAACACTGAAGCTTTCTTT CASSRRSENTEAFF TRBJ1-1 TRBV6-5 - many
TGTGACAGCAGCTTGGCTGGGACAGACAATCAGCCCCAGCATTTT CDSSLAGTDNQPQHF TRBJ1-5 TRBV7-9 TRBD1 -
TGCAGCGTTGAAGATCTTCGAGGGATCCTCAATCAGCCCCAGCATTTT CSVEDLRGILNQPQHF TRBJ1-5 TRBV29-1 - many
TGCAGCGTTGAAAGGGGACGGGGTGGCGAGCAGTACTTC CSVERGRGGEQYF TRBJ2-7 TRBV29-1 - -
TGTGCCAGCAGCTTGGCTCCTCGGGGCTCCTACGAGCAGTACTTC CASSLAPRGSYEQYF TRBJ2-7 TRBV5-5 - few
TGTGCCAGCAGTGAAACGGGACAGCCTCACACAGATACGCAGTATTTT CASSETGQPHTDTQYF TRBJ2-3 TRBV25-1 TRBD1 -
TGTGCCAGCAGCTTTTCAACCACAGGACTGAGGAACACTGAAGCTTTCTTT CASSFSTTGLRNTEAFF TRBJ1-1 TRBV5-6 - few
TGTGCCAGCAGCTCAACAGGGGATGGTTTTGAGACCCAGTACTTC CASSSTGDGFETQYF TRBJ2-5 TRBV5-8 TRBD1 many
TGTGCCAGCAGCTTCGTAGGGGGCGAAACTAGAGAAAAACTGTTTTTT CASSFVGGETREKLFF TRBJ1-4 TRBV7-2 TRBD1 many
TGCGCCAGCAGTGGAGGATACGGAGAGACCCAGTACTTC CASSGGYGETQYF TRBJ2-5 TRBV10-1 - -
TGTGCCAGCAGCCCACCTGTGTCGGTGGGCCTGGAGACCCAGTACTTC CASSPPVSVGLETQYF TRBJ2-5 TRBV7-2 - many
TGCAGTGCTAACGGGAATTCTCCAGCCCAGCATTTT CSANGNSPAQHF TRBJ1-5 TRBV20-1 - many
TGTGCCAGCAGCTTAGCTAGACTAGCGGGATCTGGGGCCAACGTCCTGACTTTC CASSLARLAGSGANVLTF TRBJ2-6 TRBV7-6 TRBD2 -
TGTGCCAGCAGCCCATCGGGACAGTCAGACACTGAAGCTTTCTTT CASSPSGQSDTEAFF TRBJ1-1 TRBV5-6 TRBD1 -
TGTGCCAGCAGCACAGCAGACAGGGGGTATGAGACCCAGTACTTC CASSTADRGYETQYF TRBJ2-5 TRBV7-9 TRBD1 -
TGTGCCAGCACCCCGGGTGAGAAAGGCTACACCTTC CASTPGEKGYTF TRBJ1-2 TRBV12-3/TRBV12-4 - many
TGTGCCAGCAGTGAAGAGGGCCCCTTGAACACTGAAGCTTTCTTT CASSEEGPLNTEAFF TRBJ1-1 TRBV2 - -
TGTGCCAGCAGCCAATGGGACAGGGTGTACGAGCAGTACTTC CASSQWDRVYEQYF TRBJ2-7 TRBV3-1 TRBD1 -
TGTGCCAGCAGCCCACGAGGACTAGCGGAAATCTACGAGCAGTACTTC CASSPRGLAEIYEQYF TRBJ2-7 TRBV2 TRBD2 -
TGTGCCAGCAGCTCCCAAATCGGACTCCGGGATTCACCCCTCCACTTT CASSSQIGLRDSPLHF TRBJ1-6 TRBV7-2 - many
TGTGCCAGCAGCCCAGCCCCGGGACTAGCGCTAACCTACAATGAGCAGTTCTTC CASSPAPGLALTYNEQFF TRBJ2-1 TRBV7-8 TRBD2 -
TGTGCCAGCAATAAAGACAGGTTCGGGAACACTGAAGCTTTCTTT CASNKDRFGNTEAFF TRBJ1-1 TRBV7-9 - many
TGTGCCAGCAGTTTATACGGACAGGAGGCCGGCGAGGCTTTCTTT CASSLYGQEAGEAFF TRBJ1-1 TRBV28 TRBD1 few
TGTGCCAGCAGCCAAGAGCTAGCGGGGGCATACAATGAGCAGTTCTTC CASSQELAGAYNEQFF TRBJ2-1 TRBV7-2 TRBD2 -
TGCAGCGTTGAAGCGGTGGGCACAGCGGGGGAGTTT CSVEAVGTAGEF TRBJ2-2 TRBV29-1 TRBD2 -
TGTGCCAGCAGACTACTTACCAACACTGAAGCTTTCTTT CASRLLTNTEAFF TRBJ1-1 TRBV6-6 - -
TGCAGCGAGAAGCCGGGACAGGGTTCATTCCAAGAGACCCAGTACTTC CSEKPGQGSFQETQYF TRBJ2-5 TRBV29-1 TRBD1 -
TGCAGCGTTACAGGGGACACTGAAGCTTTCTTT CSVTGDTEAFF TRBJ1-1 TRBV29-1 TRBD1 few
TGTGCCAGCACCACTCCAATGGGGCATGAGCAGTTCTTC CASTTPMGHEQFF TRBJ2-1 TRBV12-3/TRBV12-4 - -
TGTGCCAGCAGCACACTACAGGGACATGAGCAGTTCTTC CASSTLQGHEQFF TRBJ2-1 TRBV7-8 - few
TGTGCCAGCAGGCGGACAGTCGCCTCCTACGAGCAGTACTTC CASRRTVASYEQYF TRBJ2-7 TRBV7-8 - few
TGTGCCAGCAGCCAAGACATAGCGGTCTACGAGCAGTACTTC CASSQDIAVYEQYF TRBJ2-7 TRBV3-1 - many
TGTGCCAGCAGTTTACAAGGGAGGACTGAAGCTTTCTTT CASSLQGRTEAFF TRBJ1-1 TRBV12-3/TRBV12-4 - many
TGTGCCAGCAGCTTAGATGGAGGGGACCACTCCTACGAGCAGTACTTC CASSLDGGDHSYEQYF TRBJ2-7 TRBV11-2 - -
TGTGCCAGCAGTTACTTGGGTCAGGGCCAAGAGACCCAGTACTTC CASSYLGQGQETQYF TRBJ2-5 TRBV6-5 - many
TGTGCCAGCAGCTTAGCGATTGGACAGATCTACGAGCAGTACTTC CASSLAIGQIYEQYF TRBJ2-7 TRBV7-9 - many